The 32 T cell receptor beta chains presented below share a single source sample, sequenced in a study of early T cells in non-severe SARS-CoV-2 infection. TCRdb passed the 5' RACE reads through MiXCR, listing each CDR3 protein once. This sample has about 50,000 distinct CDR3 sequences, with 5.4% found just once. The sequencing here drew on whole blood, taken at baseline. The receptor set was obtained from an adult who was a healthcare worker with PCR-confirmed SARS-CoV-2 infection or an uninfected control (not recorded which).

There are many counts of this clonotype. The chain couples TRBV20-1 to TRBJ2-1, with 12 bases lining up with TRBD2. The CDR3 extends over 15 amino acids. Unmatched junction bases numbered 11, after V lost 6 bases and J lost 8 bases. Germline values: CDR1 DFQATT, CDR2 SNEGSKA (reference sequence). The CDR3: CSAPTLTSGSDEQFF. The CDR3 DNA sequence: TGCAGTGCCCCTACTCTGACTAGCGGGAGTGATGAGCAGTTCTTC.

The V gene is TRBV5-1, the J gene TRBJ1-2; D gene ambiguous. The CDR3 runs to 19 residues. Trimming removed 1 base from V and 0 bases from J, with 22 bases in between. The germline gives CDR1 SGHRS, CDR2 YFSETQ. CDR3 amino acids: CASSLSGSPSSPANYGYTF. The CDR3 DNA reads TGCGCCAGCAGCTTGTCTGGCAGCCCGTCTTCCCCTGCTAACTATGGCTACACCTTC.

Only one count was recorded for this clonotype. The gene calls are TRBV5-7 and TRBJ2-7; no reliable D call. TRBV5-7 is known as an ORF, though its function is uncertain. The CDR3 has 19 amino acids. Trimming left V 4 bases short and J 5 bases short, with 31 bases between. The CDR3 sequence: CASSPGLHDRTAVLHEQYF. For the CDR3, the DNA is TGTGCCAGCAGCCCCGGTCTACACGATAGGACGGCGGTCCTTCACGAGCAGTACTTC.

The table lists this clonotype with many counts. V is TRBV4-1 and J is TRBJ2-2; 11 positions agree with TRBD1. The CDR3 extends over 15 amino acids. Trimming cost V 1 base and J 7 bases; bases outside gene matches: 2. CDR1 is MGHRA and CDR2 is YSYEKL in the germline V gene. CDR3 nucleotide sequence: TGCGCCAGCAGCCAAGGGGACAGGGGGAACGGGGAGCTGTTTTTT. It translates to CASSQGDRGNGELFF.

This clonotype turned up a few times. As DNA, the CDR3 is TGTGCCAGCAGCGCGAGGACCTACGAGCAGTACTTC. Residues: CASSARTYEQYF. This chain joins TRBV7-8 and TRBJ2-7; the D is unclear. CDR1 is SGHVS and CDR2 is FQNEAQ in the germline V gene. The length of the CDR3 is 12 residues. The V gene lost 5 bases and the J gene lost 2 bases, with 7 bases spanning the gap. The whole variable domain, remainder taken from reference TRBV7-8 and TRBJ2-7, is GAGVSQSPRYKVAKRGQDVALRCDPISGHVSLFWYQQALGQGPEFLTYFQNEAQLDKSGLPSDRFFAERPEGSVSTLKIQRTQQEDSAVYLCASSARTYEQYFGPGTRLTVT.

The CDR3 sequence: CASSQGLDGDTQYF. CDR3 bases: TGTGCCAGCAGCCAAGGACTAGACGGGGATACGCAGTATTTT. The V and J genes are TRBV7-7 and TRBJ2-3; 7 nucleotides line up with TRBD2. The V gene's germline CDR1 is SSHAT and CDR2 FNYEAQ (reference sequence). The V and J ends lost 5 bases and 6 bases, in that order; junction bases with no gene match: 8. The CDR3 is made up of 14 amino acids.

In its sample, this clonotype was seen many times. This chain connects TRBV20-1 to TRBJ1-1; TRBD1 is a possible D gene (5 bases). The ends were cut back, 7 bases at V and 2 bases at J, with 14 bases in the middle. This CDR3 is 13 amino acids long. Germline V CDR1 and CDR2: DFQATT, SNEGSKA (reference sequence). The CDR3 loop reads CSVFRAINTEAFF. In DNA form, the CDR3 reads TGCAGTGTGTTCAGGGCTATTAACACTGAAGCTTTCTTT.

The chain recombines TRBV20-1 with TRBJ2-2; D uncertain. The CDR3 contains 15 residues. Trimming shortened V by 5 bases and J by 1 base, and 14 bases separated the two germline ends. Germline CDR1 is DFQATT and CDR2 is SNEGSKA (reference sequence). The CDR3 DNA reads TGCAGTGCTCCGAGTGGACGATTGAACACCGGGGAGCTGTTTTTT. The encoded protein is CSAPSGRLNTGELFF.

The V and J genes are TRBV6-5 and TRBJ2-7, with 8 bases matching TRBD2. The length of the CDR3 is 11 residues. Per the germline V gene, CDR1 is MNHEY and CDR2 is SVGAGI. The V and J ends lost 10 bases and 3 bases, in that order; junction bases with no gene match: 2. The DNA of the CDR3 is TGTGCCACCAGCGGGGGCTACGAGCAGTACTTC. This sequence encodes CATSGGYEQYF.

The CDR3 DNA reads as TGTGCCAGTAGCGGGACCGCCCTTATCGAGTACACTGAAGCTTTCTTT. It translates to CASSGTALIEYTEAFF. V and J are TRBV19 and TRBJ1-1, with TRBD1 as a possible D gene (5 bases). Trimming took 6 bases from V and 3 from J, leaving 20 bases between them. CDR3 length: 16 residues. Per germline, CDR1 LNHDA and CDR2 SQIVND (reference sequence).

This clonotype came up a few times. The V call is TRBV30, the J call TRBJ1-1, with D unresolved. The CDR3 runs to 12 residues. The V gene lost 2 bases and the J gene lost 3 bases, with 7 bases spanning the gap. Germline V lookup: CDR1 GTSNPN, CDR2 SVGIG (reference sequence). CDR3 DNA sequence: TGTGCCTGGAGTTACCAAGACACTGAAGCTTTCTTT. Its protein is CAWSYQDTEAFF.

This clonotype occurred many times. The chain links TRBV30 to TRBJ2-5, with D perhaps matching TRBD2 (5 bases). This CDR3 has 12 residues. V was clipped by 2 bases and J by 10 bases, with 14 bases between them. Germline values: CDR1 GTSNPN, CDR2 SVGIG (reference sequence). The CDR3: CAWSLDREGQYF. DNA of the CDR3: TGTGCCTGGAGTCTAGACCGTGAGGGCCAGTACTTC.

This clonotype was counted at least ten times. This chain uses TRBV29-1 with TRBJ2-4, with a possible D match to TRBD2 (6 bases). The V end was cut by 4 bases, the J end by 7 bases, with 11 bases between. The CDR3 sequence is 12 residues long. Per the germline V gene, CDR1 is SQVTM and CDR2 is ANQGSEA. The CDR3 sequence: CSVGGAGNIQYF. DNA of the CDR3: TGCAGCGTTGGAGGTGCGGGGAACATTCAGTACTTC. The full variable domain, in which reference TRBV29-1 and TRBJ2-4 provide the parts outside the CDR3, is SAVISQKPSRDICQRGTSLTIQCQVDSQVTMMFWYRQQPGQSLTLIATANQGSEATYESGFVIDKFPISRPNLTFSTLTVSNMSPEDSSIYLCSVGGAGNIQYFGAGTRLSVL.

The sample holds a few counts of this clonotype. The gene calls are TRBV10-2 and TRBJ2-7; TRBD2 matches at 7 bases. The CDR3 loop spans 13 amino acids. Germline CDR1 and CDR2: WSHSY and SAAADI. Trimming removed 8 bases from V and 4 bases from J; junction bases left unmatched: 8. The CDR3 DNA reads TGCGCCAGCTTTGGAGGGAGGGGATACGAGCAGTACTTC. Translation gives CASFGGRGYEQYF.

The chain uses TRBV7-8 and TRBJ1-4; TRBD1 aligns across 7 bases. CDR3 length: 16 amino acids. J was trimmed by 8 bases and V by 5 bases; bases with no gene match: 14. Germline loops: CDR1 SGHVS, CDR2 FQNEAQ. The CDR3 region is CASSLVRGRGSEKLFF. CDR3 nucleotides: TGTGCCAGCAGCCTAGTAAGGGGGCGAGGGAGCGAAAAACTGTTTTTT.

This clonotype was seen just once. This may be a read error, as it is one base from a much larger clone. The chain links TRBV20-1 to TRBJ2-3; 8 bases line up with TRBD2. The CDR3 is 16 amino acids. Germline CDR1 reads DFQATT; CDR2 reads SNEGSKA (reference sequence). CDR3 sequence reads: CSVRRPGLGYTDTQYF. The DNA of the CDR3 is TGCAGTGTTAGACGTCCGGGACTAGGGTACACAGATACGCAGTATTTT.

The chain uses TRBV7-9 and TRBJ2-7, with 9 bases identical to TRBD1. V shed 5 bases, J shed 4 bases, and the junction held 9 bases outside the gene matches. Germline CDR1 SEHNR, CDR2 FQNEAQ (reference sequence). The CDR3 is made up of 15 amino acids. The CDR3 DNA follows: TGTGCCAGCAGCCCACCGGGGACAGGGTCATACGAGCAGTACTTC. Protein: CASSPPGTGSYEQYF.

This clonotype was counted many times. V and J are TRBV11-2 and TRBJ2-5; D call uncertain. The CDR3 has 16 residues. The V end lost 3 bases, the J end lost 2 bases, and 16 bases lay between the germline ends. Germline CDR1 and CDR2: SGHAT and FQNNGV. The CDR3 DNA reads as TGTGCCAGCAGCTTGTCGGATATGGTGTCTCAAGAGACCCAGTACTTC. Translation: CASSLSDMVSQETQYF.

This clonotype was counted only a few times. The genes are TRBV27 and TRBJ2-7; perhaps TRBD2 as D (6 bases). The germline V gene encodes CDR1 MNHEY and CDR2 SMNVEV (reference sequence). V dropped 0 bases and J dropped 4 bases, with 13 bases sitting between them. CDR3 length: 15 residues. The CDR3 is CASSLSGGSGYEQYF. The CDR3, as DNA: TGTGCCAGCAGTTTATCGGGGGGATCTGGGTACGAGCAGTACTTC.

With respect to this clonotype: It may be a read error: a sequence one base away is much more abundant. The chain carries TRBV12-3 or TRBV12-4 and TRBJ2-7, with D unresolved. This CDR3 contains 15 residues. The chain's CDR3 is CVSSLTEPGAYEQYF. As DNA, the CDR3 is TGTGTCAGCAGTTTAACGGAGCCTGGCGCCTACGAGCAGTACTTC.

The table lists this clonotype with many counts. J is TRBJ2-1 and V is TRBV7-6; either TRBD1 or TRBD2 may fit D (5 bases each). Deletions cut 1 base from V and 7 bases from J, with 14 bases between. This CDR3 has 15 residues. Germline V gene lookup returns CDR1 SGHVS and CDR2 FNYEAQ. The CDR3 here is CASSLGVTGPNEQFF. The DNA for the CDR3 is TGTGCCAGCAGCTTAGGAGTGACGGGACCTAATGAGCAGTTCTTC.

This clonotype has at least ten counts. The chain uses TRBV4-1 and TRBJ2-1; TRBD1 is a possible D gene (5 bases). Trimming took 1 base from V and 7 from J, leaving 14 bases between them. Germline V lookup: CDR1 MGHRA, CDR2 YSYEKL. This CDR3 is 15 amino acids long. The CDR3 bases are TGCGCCAGCAGCCAAGGGATAGGGGTTAGGAATGAGCAGTTCTTC. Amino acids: CASSQGIGVRNEQFF.

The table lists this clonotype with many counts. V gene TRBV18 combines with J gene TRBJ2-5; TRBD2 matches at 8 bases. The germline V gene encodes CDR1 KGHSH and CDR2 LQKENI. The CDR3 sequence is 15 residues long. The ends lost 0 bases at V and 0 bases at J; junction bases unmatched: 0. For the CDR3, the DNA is TGTGCCAGCTCACCACCACTAGCGGACCAAGAGACCCAGTACTTC. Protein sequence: CASSPPLADQETQYF. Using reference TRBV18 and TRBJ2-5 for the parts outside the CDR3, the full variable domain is NAGVMQNPRHLVRRRGQEARLRCSPMKGHSHVYWYRQLPEEGLKFMVYLQKENIIDESGMPKERFSAEFPKEGPSILRIQQVVRGDSAAYFCASSPPLADQETQYFGPGTRLLVL.

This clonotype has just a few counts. DNA of the CDR3: TGCGCCAGCAGTACCCGGGACAGTATCTCCTACAATGAGCAGTTCTTC. This translates into CASSTRDSISYNEQFF. The V call is TRBV10-1, the J call TRBJ2-1; 7 nucleotides match TRBD1. J was trimmed by 0 bases and V by 5 bases; bases with no gene match: 7. CDR3 size: 16 residues. Germline loops: CDR1 WNHNN, CDR2 SYGVQD (reference sequence).

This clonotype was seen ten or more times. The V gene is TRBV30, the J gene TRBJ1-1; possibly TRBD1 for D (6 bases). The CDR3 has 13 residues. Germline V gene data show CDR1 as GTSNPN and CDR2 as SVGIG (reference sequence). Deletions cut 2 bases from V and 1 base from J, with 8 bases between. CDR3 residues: CAWSLQGNTEAFF. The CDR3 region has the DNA TGTGCCTGGAGTCTACAGGGGAACACTGAAGCTTTCTTT.

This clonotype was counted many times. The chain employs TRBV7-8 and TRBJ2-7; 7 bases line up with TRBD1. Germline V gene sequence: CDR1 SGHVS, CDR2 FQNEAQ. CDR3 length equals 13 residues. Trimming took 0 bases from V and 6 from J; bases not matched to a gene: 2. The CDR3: CASSLAPGGEQYF. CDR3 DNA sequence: TGTGCCAGCAGCTTAGCGCCAGGGGGCGAGCAGTACTTC.

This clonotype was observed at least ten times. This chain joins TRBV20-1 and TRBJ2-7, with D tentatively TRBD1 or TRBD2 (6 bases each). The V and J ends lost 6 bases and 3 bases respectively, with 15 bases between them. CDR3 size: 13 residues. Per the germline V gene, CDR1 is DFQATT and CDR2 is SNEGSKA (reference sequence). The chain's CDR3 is CSAGGQDFYEQYF. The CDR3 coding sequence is TGCAGTGCGGGGGGCCAGGACTTCTACGAGCAGTACTTC.

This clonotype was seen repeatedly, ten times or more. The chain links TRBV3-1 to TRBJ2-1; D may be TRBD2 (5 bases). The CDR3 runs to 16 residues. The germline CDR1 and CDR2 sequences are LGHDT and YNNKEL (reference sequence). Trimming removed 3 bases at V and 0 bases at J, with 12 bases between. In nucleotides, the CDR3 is TGTGCCAGCAGCCATCCAATAGCGCTCTCCTACAATGAGCAGTTCTTC. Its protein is CASSHPIALSYNEQFF.

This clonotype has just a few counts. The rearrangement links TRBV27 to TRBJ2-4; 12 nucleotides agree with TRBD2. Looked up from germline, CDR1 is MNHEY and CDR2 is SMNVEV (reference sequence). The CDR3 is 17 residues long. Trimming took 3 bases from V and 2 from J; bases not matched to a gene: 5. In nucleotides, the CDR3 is TGTGCCAGCAGTTTGCTAGCGGGAGGGCGGACCAAAAACATTCAGTACTTC. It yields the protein CASSLLAGGRTKNIQYF.

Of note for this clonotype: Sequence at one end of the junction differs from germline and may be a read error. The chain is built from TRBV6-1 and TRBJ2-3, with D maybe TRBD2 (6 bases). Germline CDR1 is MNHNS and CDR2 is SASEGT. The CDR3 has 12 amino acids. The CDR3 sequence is CASSEAAGTQYF. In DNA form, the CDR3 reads TGTGCCAGCAGTGAAGCTGCGGGAACGCAATATTTT.

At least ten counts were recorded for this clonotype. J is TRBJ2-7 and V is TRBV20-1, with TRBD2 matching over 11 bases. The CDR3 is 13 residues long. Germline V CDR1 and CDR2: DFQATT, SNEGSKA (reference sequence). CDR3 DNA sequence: TGCGGAGCCGGTGGGACTAGCGGTTACGAGCAGTACTTC. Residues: CGAGGTSGYEQYF.

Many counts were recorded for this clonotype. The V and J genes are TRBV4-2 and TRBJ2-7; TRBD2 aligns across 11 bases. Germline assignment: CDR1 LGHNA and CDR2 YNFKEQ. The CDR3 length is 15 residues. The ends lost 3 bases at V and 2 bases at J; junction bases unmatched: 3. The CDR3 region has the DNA TGTGCCAGCAGCCAGTTAGCGGGAGGGACCTACGAGCAGTACTTC. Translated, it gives CASSQLAGGTYEQYF.